This T cell receptor beta chain was found in a study of shared clonotypes between healthy human individuals. The overall study: Three plates each covered CD4 naive and memory; CD8 naive two, CD8 memory one. Findings and limits, study-wide: The study found roughly 5% of naive CD4 clonotypes shared across several donors. Some clonotypes were shared by all four sorted-subset donors, while others were not shared. The non-shared ones had lower generation probabilities than the shared ones.

Method: immunoSEQ multiplex PCR; TCRdb's copy keeps in-frame clones and lacks some. Among 950,000 to 1,200,000 clones, 60% to 85% were seen once, and the ten largest hold about 0.94%. Comment on this clone: What it binds is not known.

Germline V gene data show CDR1 as SGHVS and CDR2 as FQNEAQ. The CDR3 sequence is 15 residues long. The V and J ends lost 6 bases and 0 bases respectively, with 12 bases between them. The chain couples TRBV7-8 to TRBJ1-3, with unresolved D. Specimen: memory CD4+ T cells from PBMCs. As to subset: CD45RA-negative fraction. The receptor comes from a man aged 18 to 30 in good health. Some clones in this sample may be carry-over from other donors' samples. CDR3 DNA: TGTGCCAGCAGGCGTCAAGGCGTCTCTGGAAACACCATATATTTT. It encodes CASRRQGVSGNTIYF.